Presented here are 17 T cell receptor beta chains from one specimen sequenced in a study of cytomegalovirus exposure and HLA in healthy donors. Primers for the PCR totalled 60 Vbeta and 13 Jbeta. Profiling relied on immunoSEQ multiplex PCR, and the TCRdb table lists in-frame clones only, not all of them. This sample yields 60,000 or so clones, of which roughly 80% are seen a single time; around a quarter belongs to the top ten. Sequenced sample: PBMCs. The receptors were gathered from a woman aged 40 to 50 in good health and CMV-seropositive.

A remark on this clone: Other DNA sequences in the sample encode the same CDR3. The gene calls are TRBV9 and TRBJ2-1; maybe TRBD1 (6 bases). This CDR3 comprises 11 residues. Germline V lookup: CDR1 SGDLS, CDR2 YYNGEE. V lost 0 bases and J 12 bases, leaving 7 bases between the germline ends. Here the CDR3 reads CASSVGGGQFF. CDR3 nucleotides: TGTGCCAGCAGCGTAGGAGGGGGGCAGTTCTTC.

CDR3 bases: TGTGCCAGCAGCTTAGAATTGCCCACTAGCGGGGGGGCCTACGAGCAGTACTTC. Translating it yields CASSLELPTSGGAYEQYF. The chain recombines TRBV11-2 with TRBJ2-7; 13 bases are shared with TRBD2. The CDR3 runs 18 residues. Germline CDR1 SGHAT, CDR2 FQNNGV. Trimming took 0 bases from V and 2 from J; bases not matched to a gene: 7.

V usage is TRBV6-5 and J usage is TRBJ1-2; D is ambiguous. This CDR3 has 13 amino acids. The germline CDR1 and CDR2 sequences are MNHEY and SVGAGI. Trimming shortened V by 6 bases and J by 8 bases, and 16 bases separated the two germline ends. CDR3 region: CASRPTKNRGYTF. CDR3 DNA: TGTGCCAGCAGACCCACGAAAAATCGGGGCTACACCTTC.

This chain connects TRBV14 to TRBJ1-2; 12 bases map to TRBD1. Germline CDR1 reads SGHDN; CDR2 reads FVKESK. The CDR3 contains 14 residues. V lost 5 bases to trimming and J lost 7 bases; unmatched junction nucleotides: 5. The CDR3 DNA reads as TGTGCCAGCAGCACCGGGACAGGGGGCTTTGGCTACACCTTC. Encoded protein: CASSTGTGGFGYTF.

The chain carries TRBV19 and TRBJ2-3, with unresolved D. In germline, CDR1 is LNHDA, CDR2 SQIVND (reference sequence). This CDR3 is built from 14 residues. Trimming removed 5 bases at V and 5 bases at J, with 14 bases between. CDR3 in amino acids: CASSGRRQEDTQYF. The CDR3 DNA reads TGTGCCAGTAGTGGGCGCCGGCAGGAAGATACGCAGTATTTT.

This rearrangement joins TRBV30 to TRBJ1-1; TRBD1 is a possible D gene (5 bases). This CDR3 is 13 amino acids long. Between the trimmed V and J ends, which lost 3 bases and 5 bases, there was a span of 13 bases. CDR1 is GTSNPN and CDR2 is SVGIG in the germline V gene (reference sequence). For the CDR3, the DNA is TGTGCCTGGAGCGTCTTGCGGGGGACTGAAGCTTTCTTT. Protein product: CAWSVLRGTEAFF.

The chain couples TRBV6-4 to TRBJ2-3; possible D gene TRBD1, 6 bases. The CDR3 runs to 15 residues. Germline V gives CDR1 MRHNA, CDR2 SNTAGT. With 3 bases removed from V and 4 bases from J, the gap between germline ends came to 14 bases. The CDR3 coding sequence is TGTGCCAGCAGTGAAGAGGTGGGGGCTGCAGATACGCAGTATTTT. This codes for CASSEEVGAADTQYF.

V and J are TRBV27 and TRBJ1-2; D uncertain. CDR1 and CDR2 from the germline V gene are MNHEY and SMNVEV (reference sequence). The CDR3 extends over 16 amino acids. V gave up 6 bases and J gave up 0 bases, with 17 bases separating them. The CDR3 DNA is TGTGCCAGCAGGTCGTCGAGTATGGTTGCTAACTATGGCTACACCTTC. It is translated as CASRSSSMVANYGYTF.

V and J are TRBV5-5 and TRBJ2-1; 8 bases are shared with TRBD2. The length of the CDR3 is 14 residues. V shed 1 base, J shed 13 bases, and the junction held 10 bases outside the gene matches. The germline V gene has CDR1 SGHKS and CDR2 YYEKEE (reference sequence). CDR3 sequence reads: CASSLQAGDRTQFF. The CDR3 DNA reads TGTGCCAGCAGCTTGCAAGCGGGGGACCGCACTCAGTTCTTC.

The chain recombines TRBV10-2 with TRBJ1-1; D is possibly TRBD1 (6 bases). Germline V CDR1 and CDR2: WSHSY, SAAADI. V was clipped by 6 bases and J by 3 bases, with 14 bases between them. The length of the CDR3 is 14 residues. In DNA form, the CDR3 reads TGCGCCAGCAGATCCACAGGGTCCGACACTGAAGCTTTCTTT. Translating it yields CASRSTGSDTEAFF.

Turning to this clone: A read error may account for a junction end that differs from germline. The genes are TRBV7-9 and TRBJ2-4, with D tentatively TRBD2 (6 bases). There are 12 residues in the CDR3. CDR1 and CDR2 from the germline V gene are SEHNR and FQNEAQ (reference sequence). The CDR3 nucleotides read TGTTCCAGCAGCTTTGGGGGACTGATTCAGTACTTC. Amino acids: CSSSFGGLIQYF.

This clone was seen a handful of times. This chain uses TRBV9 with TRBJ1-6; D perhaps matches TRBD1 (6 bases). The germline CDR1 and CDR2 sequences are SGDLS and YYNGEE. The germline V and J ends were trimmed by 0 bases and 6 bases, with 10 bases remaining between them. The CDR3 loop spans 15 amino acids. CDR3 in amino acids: CASSVGQALNSPLHF. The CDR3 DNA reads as TGTGCCAGCAGCGTAGGACAGGCGCTTAATTCACCCCTCCACTTT.

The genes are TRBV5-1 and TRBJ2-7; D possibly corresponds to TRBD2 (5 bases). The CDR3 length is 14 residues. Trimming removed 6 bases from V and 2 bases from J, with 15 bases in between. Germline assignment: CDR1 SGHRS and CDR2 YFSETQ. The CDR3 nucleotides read TGCGCCAGCACCCGGGAAGGGCAGACCTACGAGCAGTACTTC. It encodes CASTREGQTYEQYF.

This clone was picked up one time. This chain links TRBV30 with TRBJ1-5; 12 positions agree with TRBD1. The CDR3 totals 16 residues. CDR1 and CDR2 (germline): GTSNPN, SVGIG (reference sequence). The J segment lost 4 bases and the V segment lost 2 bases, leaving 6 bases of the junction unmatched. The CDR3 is CAWSTGTGGNNQPQHF. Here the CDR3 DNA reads TGTGCCTGGAGTACCGGGACAGGGGGCAATAATCAGCCCCAGCATTTT.

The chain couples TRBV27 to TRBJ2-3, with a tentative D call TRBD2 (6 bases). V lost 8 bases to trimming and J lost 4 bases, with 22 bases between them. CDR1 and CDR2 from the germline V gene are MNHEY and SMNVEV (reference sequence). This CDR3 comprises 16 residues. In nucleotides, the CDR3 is TGTGCCAGCCGCTTCGGAGGGTGGGAATGGGCAGATACGCAGTATTTT. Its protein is CASRFGGWEWADTQYF.

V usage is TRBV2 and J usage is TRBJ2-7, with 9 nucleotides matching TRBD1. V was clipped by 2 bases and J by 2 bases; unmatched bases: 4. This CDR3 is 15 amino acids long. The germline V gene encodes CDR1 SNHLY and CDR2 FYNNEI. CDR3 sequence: CASSETGTGPYEQYF. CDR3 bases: TGTGCCAGCAGTGAAACCGGGACAGGGCCCTACGAGCAGTACTTC.

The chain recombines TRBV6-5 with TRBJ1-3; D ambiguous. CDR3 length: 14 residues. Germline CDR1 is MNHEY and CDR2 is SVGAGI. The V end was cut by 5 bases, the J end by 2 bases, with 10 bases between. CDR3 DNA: TGTGCCAGCAGTCTCGGGAGTCCTGGAAACACCATATATTTT. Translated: CASSLGSPGNTIYF.